The sequence of this TCR beta chain was determined in a study of T and B cells in COVID-19 patients (dated by TCRdb to 2018 to 2021). Background for the entire study: Using TRB and IGH repertoire sequencing of peripheral blood, the study characterized adaptive immunity in COVID-19 patients who had active infection or had recovered. In the active-infection cohort, about 60% of the 20 patients were critically ill and required mechanical ventilation or ECMO. An age-matched reference group of a few dozen healthy donors negative for COVID-19 antibodies served as the comparison for repertoire analyses. Comorbidities linked to unfavorable COVID-19 outcome were present in about 90% of the roughly 20 patients in the active-infection cohort. Up to roughly 10 follow-up blood samples were collected per patient, with some samples spanning different disease stages in the same individual. A couple of patients were in both the active and recovered cohorts because samples existed from active disease and from after recovery. Patients in the recovered cohort had a median age of almost 35 years, compared with 55 to 70 years for patients in the active-infection cohort. The TCR and BCR sequence repository comprised 37 patients and approximately 69 time points, with over 7 million TCR sequences analysed. The recovered cohort included more than 15 patients who contributed 20 or so samples, and most of those patients had mild to moderate COVID-19 that was managed on an outpatient basis.

What the research found in general, with its limitations: Few blood samples were available from mildly ill patients while symptoms were present, and early samples from severe cases were likewise scarce. Specific T cell subsets (CD4+/Treg/CD8+) and sorted SARS-CoV-2-responsive or tetramer+ T cells had not yet been sequenced, and the corresponding sequencing experiments were ongoing. A total of 2,000 to 2,500 exclusive TCR clusters, including approximately 33 low-pGen clusters, were found in the recovered cohort. Strongly skewed TRBV/TRBJ gene usage was reported in patients with COVID-19. The size of the cohort was considered insufficient for assessing HLA contributions to COVID-19 susceptibility or severity. TRB repertoires were highly clonal in active COVID-19, whereas diversity and richness at recovery rose above healthy donor levels. The reported TCR clusters were said to need prospective validation before any clinical use.

In the germline V gene, CDR1 corresponds to ENHRY and CDR2 to SYGVKD. The CDR3, cysteine through phenylalanine, is 14 amino acids long. The read is trimmed to its CDR3 DNA, 42 bases read in frame from base 1. Trimming at the junction amounts to 0 bases on V and 5 bases on J, and the germline ends lie 8 bases apart. About this clonotype itself: Its antigen is not yet known. No base quality values were provided; no much bigger clone lies one nucleotide off.

Genomic DNA extracted from blood was used in amounts of about 250-550 ng for amplification of TRB repertoires. Reads for this sample came from an Illumina MiSeq. Multiplex PCR with BIOMED2 TRB-A/B primer pools was used to amplify TRB rearrangements. Illumina-compatible adapters and 7-nucleotide sample barcodes were attached to the amplicons through two consecutive PCRs. All library PCRs used Phusion HS II polymerase. Amplicons were purified from gel with the NucleoSpin Gel and PCR Clean-up kit, quantified on Qubit, and pooled at about 3.7 nM. The quality of the amplicon pool was checked on an Agilent 2100 Bioanalyzer prior to Illumina next-generation sequencing. The authors' analysis ran thus. Annotation of TRB rearrangements was done in MiXCR 3.0.8 with the default MiXCR reference library. Non-productive reads and sequences with fewer than 2 reads were removed, and each unique CDR3 nucleotide sequence was counted as one clone. R 3.5.1 was used to calculate clonality, diversity, richness and V-J gene usage. GLIPH2 was used for TCR clustering by CDR3 similarity, and generation probabilities were calculated by OLGA. Only GLIPH2 clusters containing at least four unique TCR clonotypes present in at least three individuals were kept. TCRdb reprocessing: public reads trimmed at Q25 with fastp, clones called with MiXCR, in-frame beta chains kept. Identical CDR3 protein sequences are pooled into one entry, listed with their most common genes and DNA. The V and J calls follow TCRdb's processing rather than the paper's. The sample table contains more than 9,500 distinct CDR3 sequences; only one count was recorded for 25% to 35% of them. Of the sample, around 28% falls within the top ten clones.

The sequence is built from TRBV10-3 and TRBJ1-5; no D gene can be assigned with confidence. Material for sequencing was blood. The TCR sequence derives from a human donor who had recovered from COVID-19. At the DNA level, the sequence is TGTGCCATCAGTGAGTCGGCAGACTATCAGCCCCAGCATTTT. Its protein is CAISESADYQPQHF.